These 11 T cell receptor beta chains came from one sample sequenced in a study of T cell changes during pregnancy in multiple sclerosis. Sequencing used immunoSEQ multiplex PCR; TCRdb keeps in-frame clones, though not all of them. The sample lists 90,000 to 95,000 clones, 90% to 95% occurring once. Material: peripheral blood, obtained in the first trimester of pregnancy. These TCRs come from a female donor with multiple sclerosis, enrolled in a pregnancy study.

The chain is built from TRBV6-1 and TRBJ1-1, with D perhaps matching TRBD1 (6 bases). The germline gives CDR1 MNHNS, CDR2 SASEGT. V lost 2 bases, J lost 8 bases, and 9 bases lay in between. The CDR3 contains 12 residues. CDR3: CASSEIGQEAFF. CDR3 nucleotide sequence: TGTGCCAGCAGTGAAATCGGACAGGAAGCTTTCTTT.

The chain uses TRBV6-1 and TRBJ1-1, with 7 bases identical to TRBD1. The CDR3 sequence is 13 residues long. CDR1 is MNHNS and CDR2 is SASEGT in the germline V gene. J was trimmed by 2 bases and V by 6 bases; bases with no gene match: 3. The CDR3, as DNA: TGTGCCAGCAGGGACAGGTCAAACACTGAAGCTTTCTTT. It specifies CASRDRSNTEAFF.

The chain joins TRBV6-5 to TRBJ1-2; D remains unclear. The CDR3 runs to 13 residues. Trimming removed 6 bases at V and 2 bases at J, with 10 bases between. CDR1 and CDR2 from the germline V gene are MNHEY and SVGAGI. The CDR3 loop reads CASRETANYGYTF. The CDR3 DNA follows: TGTGCCAGCAGGGAGACGGCAAACTATGGCTACACCTTC.

This clone was detected once. This chain joins TRBV2 and TRBJ1-1; perhaps TRBD1 as D (5 bases). CDR1 and CDR2 (germline): SNHLY, FYNNEI. The CDR3 totals 16 residues. Trimming removed 6 bases from V and 1 base from J, with 18 bases in between. This CDR3 is CASRGQGLKGNTEAFF. In DNA form, the CDR3 reads TGTGCCAGCAGAGGACAAGGCCTTAAGGGGAACACTGAAGCTTTCTTT.

The chain employs TRBV12-5 and TRBJ2-5, with D tentatively TRBD1 (6 bases). This CDR3 is 15 amino acids long. Germline CDR1 is LGHNT and CDR2 is FRNRAP. V was trimmed by 2 bases and J by 1 base, leaving 11 bases between them. CDR3 sequence reads: CASGLRIQGQETQYF. The CDR3, as DNA: TGTGCTAGTGGTTTGCGCATACAGGGCCAAGAGACCCAGTACTTC.

This clone is a singleton in its sample. The chain combines TRBV5-6 with TRBJ2-7; TRBD2 is a possible D gene (6 bases). Between the trimmed V and J ends, which lost 2 bases and 3 bases, there was a span of 12 bases. Germline V gene data show CDR1 as SGHDT and CDR2 as YYEEEE. The CDR3 has 14 residues. The CDR3 bases are TGTGCCAGCAGCTTAGGTTGGGACTTCTACGAGCAGTACTTC. Translated: CASSLGWDFYEQYF.

The rearrangement links TRBV5-1 to TRBJ2-1, with 7 bases that match TRBD2. Germline CDR1 and CDR2: SGHRS and YFSETQ. Trimming took 2 bases from V and 0 from J; bases not matched to a gene: 2. The CDR3 runs to 15 residues. The CDR3 bases are TGCGCCAGCAGCTTTGGGGACTACTCCTACAATGAGCAGTTCTTC. As protein: CASSFGDYSYNEQFF.

This clone is a singleton in its sample. The genes are TRBV29-1 and TRBJ2-5; TRBD1 agrees at 9 bases. V lost 2 bases and J lost 5; bases outside the gene matches: 18. Germline V gene sequence: CDR1 SQVTM, CDR2 ANQGSEA. This CDR3 comprises 18 residues. CDR3 amino acids: CSVEPVGFEQGAQETQYF. The CDR3 coding sequence is TGCAGCGTTGAACCAGTAGGGTTCGAACAGGGGGCCCAGGAGACCCAGTACTTC.

The chain links TRBV29-1 to TRBJ2-1; D possibly corresponds to TRBD1 (5 bases). CDR3 size: 14 residues. The germline V gene has CDR1 SQVTM and CDR2 ANQGSEA. V was shortened by 3 bases and J by 3 bases, with 12 bases between the two germline ends. CDR3 coding DNA: TGCAGCGTTGAGGGGCAGGATTACTACAATGAGCAGTTCTTC. The encoded protein is CSVEGQDYYNEQFF.

The V and J genes are TRBV30 and TRBJ2-1, with 11 nucleotides matching TRBD2. The CDR3 is made up of 17 amino acids. The ends lost 0 bases at V and 5 bases at J; junction bases unmatched: 9. Germline CDR1 GTSNPN, CDR2 SVGIG (reference sequence). For the CDR3, the DNA is TGTGCCTGGAGTGTACTTAGCGGGGGGGACCTCGACAATGAGCAGTTCTTC. This codes for CAWSVLSGGDLDNEQFF.

The chain combines TRBV27 with TRBJ1-6; TRBD1 agrees at 9 bases. The CDR3 covers 17 residues. CDR1 and CDR2 (germline): MNHEY, SMNVEV (reference sequence). Unmatched junction bases numbered 11, after V lost 4 bases and J lost 7 bases. DNA for the CDR3: TGTGCCAGCAGTTGGGGGGGAAGGGGACAGGGAAATTCACCCCTCCACTTT. Protein: CASSWGGRGQGNSPLHF.